The 20 T cell receptor beta chains given below trace back to one sample, sequenced in a study of early T cells in non-severe SARS-CoV-2 infection. TCRdb fed the 5' RACE reads into MiXCR, producing one record per CDR3 protein. The sample has 25,000 or so distinct CDR3 sequences, around 3% seen once. Sequencing was carried out using whole blood. These receptors all stem from an adult who was a healthcare worker with PCR-confirmed SARS-CoV-2 infection or an uninfected control (not recorded which).

There are many counts of this clonotype. The chain recombines TRBV12-2 with TRBJ2-5; the DNA was not compared with TRBD2, the D call given in the table. TRBV12-2 is tagged as a pseudogene. This CDR3 has 17 residues. This CDR3 reads CASREAAGLAVQETQYF. DNA for the CDR3: TGTGCAAGTCGCGAAGCCGCCGGACTAGCGGTCCAAGAGACCCAGTACTTC.

This clonotype was observed at least ten times. V is TRBV6-5 and J is TRBJ1-2; weak D call: TRBD1 (5 bases). V was clipped by 7 bases and J by 4 bases, with 16 bases between them. This CDR3 spans 14 amino acids. Germline V gene data show CDR1 as MNHEY and CDR2 as SVGAGI. The CDR3 bases are TGTGCCAGCACCAAAAGGGGAGGGTCCTATGGCTACACCTTC. It is translated as CASTKRGGSYGYTF.

Many counts were recorded for this clonotype. The chain's CDR3 is CASSLWGNTEAFF. Here the CDR3 DNA reads TGTGCCAGCAGTTTATGGGGGAACACTGAAGCTTTCTTT. The chain couples TRBV27 to TRBJ1-1; D remains ambiguous. The CDR3 is made up of 13 amino acids. Per germline, CDR1 MNHEY and CDR2 SMNVEV (reference sequence). V dropped 1 base and J dropped 1 base, with 4 bases sitting between them.

The chain carries TRBV12-3 or TRBV12-4 and TRBJ1-2, with 7 bases that match TRBD1. V was pared by 2 bases and J by 0 bases, with 6 bases of the junction left unmatched. The CDR3 covers 16 residues. The CDR3 loop is CASSLTAGGTNYGYTF. The DNA of the CDR3 is TGTGCCAGCAGTTTAACGGCAGGGGGAACTAACTATGGCTACACCTTC.

This clonotype was observed many times. The genes are TRBV10-3 and TRBJ2-3; TRBD2 might be the D (6 bases). The V gene's germline CDR1 is ENHRY and CDR2 SYGVKD. V lost 3 bases, J lost 0 bases, and 16 bases lay in between. This CDR3 has 17 residues. CDR3 coding DNA: TGTGCCATCAGTGAACCACCCGGGGGTTCTAGCACAGATACGCAGTATTTT. As protein: CAISEPPGGSSTDTQYF.

This clonotype has a count of ten or more. J is TRBJ2-5 and V is TRBV7-2; TRBD2 aligns across 8 bases. CDR3 length: 15 amino acids. The germline gives CDR1 SGHTA, CDR2 FQGNSA. Trimming at V came to 4 bases and at J to 5 bases, leaving 9 bases not matched to a gene. The DNA for the CDR3 is TGTGCCAGCAGCTGGGGGACTAGTCCAATGGAGACCCAGTACTTC. Translating gives CASSWGTSPMETQYF.

This clonotype was observed at least ten times. The chain links TRBV9 to TRBJ1-1, with TRBD1 as a possible D gene (5 bases). V was shortened by 3 bases and J by 0 bases, with 9 bases between the two germline ends. Germline-derived CDR1 and CDR2 are SGDLS and YYNGEE. The CDR3 consists of 14 residues. The chain's CDR3 is CASSAQDMNTEAFF. CDR3 DNA: TGTGCCAGCAGCGCACAGGATATGAACACTGAAGCTTTCTTT.

This clonotype has a count of ten or more. CDR3 sequence: CASSQRQGGNQPQHF. DNA for the CDR3: TGTGCCAGCAGCCAAAGACAGGGGGGCAATCAGCCCCAGCATTTT. The V gene is TRBV3-1, the J gene TRBJ1-5; 9 nucleotides match TRBD1. The V segment lost 2 bases and the J segment 2 bases; nucleotides outside the gene matches: 1. Germline lookup yields CDR1 LGHDT and CDR2 YNNKEL (reference sequence). CDR3 length equals 15 residues.

There are many counts of this clonotype. This sequence joins TRBV4-1 and TRBJ2-3, with D unresolved. CDR1 and CDR2 (germline): MGHRA, YSYEKL. The CDR3 totals 13 residues. Trimming took 0 bases from V and 15 from J, leaving 16 bases between them. CDR3 sequence (DNA): TGCGCCAGCAGCCAAGAACGGACCACTGGCTCTTATTTT. Translated: CASSQERTTGSYF.

This clonotype occurred many times. The chain carries TRBV5-5 and TRBJ1-1, with TRBD1 matching 10 bases. This CDR3 has 14 amino acids. The J segment lost 6 bases and the V segment lost 4 bases, leaving 6 bases of the junction unmatched. Germline loops: CDR1 SGHKS, CDR2 YYEKEE (reference sequence). In nucleotides, the CDR3 is TGTGCCAGCAGCCCCGGGACAGGGGTATCTGAAGCTTTCTTT. It encodes CASSPGTGVSEAFF.

This clonotype was seen ten or more times. The J gene is TRBJ1-5, the V gene TRBV4-2; D is ambiguous. The CDR3 loop spans 13 amino acids. With 1 base removed from V and 2 bases from J, the gap between germline ends came to 3 bases. The germline V gene encodes CDR1 LGHNA and CDR2 YNFKEQ. The CDR3 sequence: CASSQGGNQPQHF. The CDR3, as DNA: TGTGCCAGCAGCCAAGGAGGCAATCAGCCCCAGCATTTT.

In its sample, this clonotype was seen many times. V usage is TRBV12-3 or TRBV12-4 and J usage is TRBJ1-6; 8 bases agree with TRBD1. J gave up 6 bases and V 3 bases, and 10 bases lay outside the gene matches. The CDR3 is 17 amino acids. CDR3 loop: CASSFDQRTGLNSPLHF. CDR3 in DNA: TGTGCCAGCAGTTTCGATCAGAGGACAGGGCTTAATTCACCCCTCCACTTT.

Ten or more counts support this clonotype. The chain joins TRBV4-2 to TRBJ2-2; no definite D call. The germline V gene has CDR1 LGHNA and CDR2 YNFKEQ. The CDR3 has 13 amino acids. Trimming took 0 bases from V and 5 from J, leaving 4 bases between them. The CDR3 DNA follows: TGTGCCAGCAGCCAAGATATTACCGGGGAGCTGTTTTTT. Its protein is CASSQDITGELFF.

This clonotype was found many times. J is TRBJ2-3 and V is TRBV29-1, with unresolved D. Germline CDR1 and CDR2: SQVTM and ANQGSEA. The CDR3 covers 14 residues. With 6 bases removed from V and 7 bases from J, the gap between germline ends came to 20 bases. The CDR3 protein is CSVRTLSGRHTQYF. The CDR3 DNA sequence: TGCAGCGTCCGAACCCTATCGGGTCGGCATACGCAGTATTTT.

This clonotype has ten or more counts. V gene TRBV9 combines with J gene TRBJ2-2; 9 bases line up with TRBD1. The V and J ends lost 4 bases and 6 bases, in that order; junction bases with no gene match: 7. CDR3 size: 15 residues. Germline V gene sequence: CDR1 SGDLS, CDR2 YYNGEE. DNA of the CDR3: TGTGCCAGCAGCATTTCCGGGACAGGGTCCGGGGAGCTGTTTTTT. Amino acids: CASSISGTGSGELFF.

This clonotype was seen ten or more times. The rearrangement joins TRBV12-3 or TRBV12-4 to TRBJ1-1; D call uncertain. The CDR3 totals 13 residues. Trimming removed 3 bases at V and 4 bases at J, with 9 bases between. The DNA of the CDR3 is TGTGCCAGCAGTTTGCGGGTTGGCACTGAAGCTTTCTTT. Its protein is CASSLRVGTEAFF.

This clonotype was observed at least ten times. V gene TRBV12-3 or TRBV12-4 combines with J gene TRBJ1-2; D remains unclear. CDR3 size: 14 residues. Trimming stripped 3 bases from V and 5 bases from J, with 13 bases between. CDR3 protein: CASSFGKPLYGYTF. CDR3 DNA sequence: TGTGCCAGCAGTTTCGGGAAACCCTTATATGGCTACACCTTC.

This clonotype showed up many times. The chain links TRBV11-2 to TRBJ1-1, with 7 bases lining up with TRBD1. The CDR3 has 16 residues. Trimming at V came to 0 bases and at J to 0 bases, leaving 4 bases not matched to a gene. CDR1 is SGHAT, CDR2 FQNNGV, per germline. CDR3 nucleotides: TGTGCCAGCAGCTTAGAAGGGGGCAGCTTGAACACTGAAGCTTTCTTT. Translation: CASSLEGGSLNTEAFF.

This clonotype was seen at least ten times. The chain uses TRBV6-1 and TRBJ1-2; D is possibly TRBD1 (5 bases). The CDR3 is made up of 15 amino acids. In germline, CDR1 is MNHNS, CDR2 SASEGT. V lost 6 bases, J lost 5 bases, and 19 bases lay in between. CDR3 bases: TGTGCCAGCAGCGAACACAGGCTTATAGGGTATGGCTACACCTTC. Protein: CASSEHRLIGYGYTF.

This clonotype was seen a few times. The rearrangement links TRBV12-3 or TRBV12-4 to TRBJ2-1; 11 nucleotides match TRBD2. The J segment lost 1 base and the V segment lost 6 bases, leaving 17 bases of the junction unmatched. This CDR3 region has 20 residues. CDR3 nucleotides: TGTGCCAGCAGCAAGACCACCCTAGGGCTAGCGGGGGGATCCTACAATGAGCAGTTCTTC. It codes for CASSKTTLGLAGGSYNEQFF.